This T cell receptor (beta chain) was sequenced for a study of sequential checkpoint blockade in melanoma (dated by TCRdb to about 2019). With regard to the full study: Patients were assigned by 1:1 randomization to either first-line nivolumab followed by ipilimumab (arm A) or ipilimumab followed by nivolumab (arm B). Maintenance nivolumab came after each of the two trial sequences.

Read against the paper, the sample's treatment or condition label means: randomized to nivolumab then ipilimumab (arm A) or the reverse (arm B). None of the patients in the trial had previously been given DNA-damaging chemotherapy. Thawed PBMCs were sorted on a FACS Aria II flow cytometer to isolate live CD3+CD8+ cells negative for CD19 and CD56. Samples were obtained from patients with melanoma enrolled in CheckMate 064, a randomized, open-label phase II trial of sequential checkpoint blockade. Leukapheresis was used to collect peripheral blood mononuclear cells, which were then purified with Ficoll-Paque and frozen in human serum with roughly 9.8% DMSO. Purity of sorted blood CD3+CD8+ cells was verified at >98% immediately after sorting, followed by DNA extraction. The immunoSEQ Assay was used to immunosequence TCRbeta CDR3 regions from genomic DNA. Before high-throughput sequencing, the genomic DNA was amplified using bias-controlled multiplex PCR. On the study's bioinformatics: To quantify the absolute abundance of each unique TCRbeta CDR3 region, the sequences were collapsed and filtered. Clonality, defined as 1 minus Pielou's evenness, was calculated using only productive rearrangements. A previously published method was used to identify clones with significantly greater frequencies in on-treatment samples than in baseline samples. TCRdb re-hosts the immuneACCESS table, in-frame sequences only. Its copies lack some clones; in the studies checked, an unresolved V gene accounts for under half of them, and the cause for the rest is not known. That table gives V, J and clone size, and the DNA gave D and trimming. This sample is represented by 1,000 to 1,500 clones; approximately 68% of them were singletons. In total, the top ten clones hold 54% of the sample.

Overall results and qualifications from the work: The model for predicting response that combines TCR metrics with mutation burden needs to be validated in larger, independent patient cohorts.

A word on this clone: No cognate antigen has been identified for it. Per-base qualities were not stored, and no clone one base away is much larger.

Its CDR3 holds 14 amino acids, cysteine through phenylalanine. Here the CDR3 DNA is all that survives: 42 bases in frame from base 1. V loses 3 bases, J loses 1 base, and the germline ends lie 10 bases apart. From a lookup of the germline V gene (reference sequence), CDR1 and CDR2 are LNHDA and SQIVND. The sample here was CD8+ T cells sorted from blood (inferred from file names), taken from a patient given nivolumab and ipilimumab in sequence. This receptor was obtained from a human donor with melanoma. Here the chain combines TRBV19 and TRBJ2-7, with the D gene uncertain. This receptor has the CDR3 CASSMGTESYEQYF. The nucleotide sequence reads as follows: TGTGCCAGTAGTATGGGCACCGAATCCTACGAGCAGTACTTC.